This T cell receptor (delta chain) was recorded in a study of gamma-delta chains in newborns, infants, children. Study overall: Microbial exposure reportedly drives polyclonal innate γδ T cell expansion after birth.

This clone ranks as medium-sized. Looked up from germline, CDR1 is GEAIGNYY and CDR2 is EKD. This CDR3 has 16 residues. V was pared by 4 bases and J by 0 bases, with 9 bases between. TCRdb re-called clones from the reads via CATT. Among 5,600 or so delta-chain clones listed, roughly 1.9% were seen once. The TCR comes from a child who was a newborn, infant or young child, either healthy, febrile or measles-vaccinated (not recorded which). The specimen was blood. The chain carries TRDV2 and TRDJ3, with D unresolved. This CDR3 reads CACDTPGSWDTRQMFF. CDR3 bases: TGTGCCTGTGATACCCCTGGCTCCTGGGACACCCGACAGATGTTTTTC.